These 15 T cell receptor beta chains share one sample of origin, sequenced in a study of post-analysis software for immune sequencing data. Antigen specificity for these receptors is unknown. Study-level findings and limits: Patients used about 5 TRBV segments, including TRBV5-6, TRBV5-1 and TRBV20-1, more often than controls.

cDNA libraries of TCR beta carried unique molecular identifiers. TCRdb ran MiXCR on the PCR reads and lists one entry per CDR3 protein. The table records 820,000 or so distinct CDR3 sequences, 53% of them present only once. The material sequenced was blood. Every receptor here comes from a girl aged 10 to 17 with multiple sclerosis.

The gene calls are TRBV29-1 and TRBJ2-1, with D perhaps assigned TRBD1 or TRBD2 (6 bases each). Germline CDR1 reads SQVTM; CDR2 reads ANQGSEA. Between the trimmed V and J ends, which lost 7 bases and 5 bases, there was a span of 18 bases. The CDR3 is made up of 14 amino acids. Here the CDR3 reads CSAGGFGANNEQFF. In nucleotides, the CDR3 is TGCAGCGCCGGGGGCTTTGGGGCAAACAATGAGCAGTTCTTC.

J is TRBJ2-1 and V is TRBV29-1; D may correspond to TRBD1 or TRBD2 (5 bases each). The CDR3 spans 14 residues. The germline V and J ends were trimmed by 3 bases and 7 bases, with 16 bases remaining between them. From germline, CDR1 is SQVTM and CDR2 ANQGSEA. For the CDR3, the DNA is TGCAGCGTTGAGGTCGGGGCAGGGATTAATGAGCAGTTCTTC. It specifies CSVEVGAGINEQFF.

The V call is TRBV5-1, the J call TRBJ2-3; TRBD1 matches 11 bases. Germline trimming cut 7 bases from V and 6 bases from J; bases unmatched to any gene: 7. Germline loops: CDR1 SGHRS, CDR2 YFSETQ. The CDR3 runs to 14 residues. The chain's CDR3 is CASGRDRGIDTQYF. The CDR3 DNA is TGCGCCAGCGGCCGGGACAGGGGGATTGATACGCAGTATTTT.

The chain has TRBV29-1 and TRBJ1-1, with no clear D. The length of the CDR3 is 14 residues. V lost 5 bases and J lost 0, with 13 bases in between. Germline CDR1 reads SQVTM; CDR2 reads ANQGSEA. Here the CDR3 reads CSVQHMSLNTEAFF. The CDR3 region has the DNA TGCAGCGTTCAGCACATGTCCCTGAACACTGAAGCTTTCTTT.

In its sample, this clonotype was seen a few times. This sequence joins TRBV6-5 and TRBJ2-5; a weak D match, TRBD2 (5 bases). V gave up 0 bases and J gave up 7 bases, with 18 bases separating them. This CDR3 is 16 amino acids long. Germline V gives CDR1 MNHEY, CDR2 SVGAGI. The CDR3 nucleotides are TGTGCCAGCAGTTACTCGAACCAGATGACCGGAGGGACCCAGTACTTC. Its protein is CASSYSNQMTGGTQYF.

The J gene is TRBJ1-1, the V gene TRBV10-3; possible D gene TRBD1, 6 bases. The CDR3 is 13 amino acids. Germline V gene data show CDR1 as ENHRY and CDR2 as SYGVKD. Trimming took off 6 bases at V and 3 bases at J, with 11 bases between the two ends. In nucleotides, the CDR3 is TGTGCCATCAGGCAGGGGTCCGACACTGAAGCTTTCTTT. Its translation: CAIRQGSDTEAFF.

The J gene is TRBJ1-5, the V gene TRBV5-8; perhaps TRBD1 as D (5 bases). The CDR3 runs 16 residues. The V gene's germline CDR1 is SGHTS and CDR2 YDEGEE. V lost 7 bases and J lost 0, with 17 bases in between. The CDR3, as DNA: TGTGCCAGCGAAGCTTGGGGCATATATAGCAATCAGCCCCAGCATTTT. It yields the protein CASEAWGIYSNQPQHF. Full variable domain (rest looked up from reference TRBV5-8 and TRBJ1-5): EAGVTQSPTHLIKTRGQQATLRCSPISGHTSVYWYQQALGLGLQFLLWYDEGEERNRGNFPPRFSGRQFPNYSSELNVNALELEDSALYLCASEAWGIYSNQPQHFGDGTRLSIL.

This clonotype was counted a single time. The rearrangement joins TRBV20-1 to TRBJ2-5; 8 bases align to TRBD2. Germline-derived CDR1 and CDR2 are DFQATT and SNEGSKA (reference sequence). This CDR3 is built from 14 residues. The junction had 7 bases not matched to a gene; V was cut back by 5 bases and J by 2 bases. This CDR3 is CSAGSGSPQETQYF. CDR3 DNA sequence: TGCAGTGCTGGGAGCGGGAGTCCTCAAGAGACCCAGTACTTC.

The chain carries TRBV5-1 and TRBJ2-4; D is perhaps TRBD2 (5 bases). Germline V gene sequence: CDR1 SGHRS, CDR2 YFSETQ. V gave up 6 bases and J gave up 5 bases, with 12 bases separating them. The CDR3 loop spans 13 amino acids. The CDR3 sequence is CASTLGNENIQYF. The DNA of the CDR3 is TGCGCCAGCACACTCGGGAATGAAAACATTCAGTACTTC.

This clonotype occurred a few times. DNA for the CDR3: TGCAGCGTTGAATGTAGCGGCACCCACCGCGGGTACTTC. This gives the protein CSVECSGTHRGYF. The rearrangement uses TRBV29-1 and TRBJ2-4; D is possibly TRBD2 (6 bases). V lost 2 bases and J lost 15, with 20 bases in between. The CDR3 consists of 13 residues. Germline CDR1 is SQVTM and CDR2 is ANQGSEA.

V and J are TRBV6-5 and TRBJ2-5; 10 positions agree with TRBD2. With the DNA end fitting TRBJ2-7 better, the J assignment may be wrong. Germline V CDR1 and CDR2: MNHEY, SVGAGI. The CDR3 contains 18 residues. CDR3 in amino acids: CASSYSRGLAGVGYEQYF. CDR3 coding DNA: TGTGCCAGCAGTTACTCTAGGGGGCTAGCGGGAGTAGGGTACGAGCAGTACTTC.

This clonotype has more than one count but fewer than ten. V is TRBV4-1 and J is TRBJ2-5, with 11 bases lining up with TRBD1. The V gene's germline CDR1 is MGHRA and CDR2 YSYEKL. J lost 4 bases, V lost 2 bases, and 6 bases had no gene match. The CDR3 contains 16 residues. The CDR3 region is CASSQRMDRGRETQYF. The CDR3 DNA reads TGCGCCAGCAGCCAAAGGATGGACAGGGGGCGAGAGACCCAGTACTTC.

V gene TRBV20-1 combines with J gene TRBJ2-1, with 8 bases aligning to TRBD2. CDR1 DFQATT and CDR2 SNEGSKA come from the germline V gene (reference sequence). This CDR3 is built from 16 residues. V dropped 5 bases and J dropped 4; count of bases not matched to a gene: 13. In nucleotides, the CDR3 is TGCAGTGCTCCGCCAAGTAGCGGGGTGAAGTACAATGAGCAGTTCTTC. Translated: CSAPPSSGVKYNEQFF.

This chain's CDR3 is CASSLAPSGGTEQYF. The CDR3 nucleotides are TGCGCCAGCAGCTTGGCGCCTAGCGGGGGCACTGAGCAGTACTTC. The chain has TRBV5-1 and TRBJ2-7; TRBD2 aligns across 10 bases. The CDR3 is 15 residues long. Germline V gives CDR1 SGHRS, CDR2 YFSETQ. V lost 0 bases and J lost 7; bases outside the gene matches: 7.

This clonotype has just a few counts. The chain carries TRBV14 and TRBJ2-3, with D unresolved. The V gene lost 3 bases and the J gene lost 6 bases, with 4 bases spanning the gap. The CDR3 runs 11 residues. In germline, CDR1 is SGHDN, CDR2 FVKESK. The CDR3 DNA reads TGTGCCAGCAGCCAGTGGGATACGCAGTATTTT. Translation gives CASSQWDTQYF.